This T cell receptor (beta chain) is drawn from a study of blood T cell repertoires in COVID-19. Study details: Sites across the United States, Italy and Spain contributed samples from acute and convalescent COVID-19.

The germline CDR1 and CDR2 sequences are MDHEN and SYDVKM. The CDR3 contains 14 residues. The V end was cut by 4 bases, the J end by 6 bases, with 10 bases between. This clone showed up just a few times. Per the original data handling: Reference gene primers were amplified, and this amplification served to estimate nucleated cell counts. Produced via immunoSEQ multiplex PCR; TCRdb's table is partial and in-frame only. Clonal size and the V and J genes are those of that table, whereas D and trimming came from the DNA. Here the sample spans 310,000 or so clones, around 87% being singletons. V gene TRBV28 combines with J gene TRBJ1-6; D is unresolved. The TCR was taken from a woman aged 50 to 60 with active or convalescent COVID-19. What was sequenced was peripheral blood. The CDR3 bases are TGTGCCAGCAGTTACCAGGCGTTTAATTCACCCCTCCACTTT. Translated, it gives CASSYQAFNSPLHF.